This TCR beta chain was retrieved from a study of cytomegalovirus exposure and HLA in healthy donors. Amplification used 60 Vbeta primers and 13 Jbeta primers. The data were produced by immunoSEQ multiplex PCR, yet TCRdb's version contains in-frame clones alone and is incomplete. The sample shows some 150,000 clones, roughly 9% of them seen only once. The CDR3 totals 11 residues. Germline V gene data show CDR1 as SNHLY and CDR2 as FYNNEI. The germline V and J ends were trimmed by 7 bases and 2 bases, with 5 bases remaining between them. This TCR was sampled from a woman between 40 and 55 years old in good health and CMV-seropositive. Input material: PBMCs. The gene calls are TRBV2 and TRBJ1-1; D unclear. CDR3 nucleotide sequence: TGTGCCAGCACTAGAAACACTGAAGCTTTCTTT. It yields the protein CASTRNTEAFF.